A single sample gave rise to the 12 T cell receptor beta chains below, sequenced in a study of a mutant IDH1 vaccine in newly diagnosed glioma. The time point: week 35, safety follow-up. Every single dose of the vaccine, 300 ug of mutant IDH1 20-mer peptide, came with topical imiquimod. Profiling relied on immunoSEQ multiplex PCR, and the TCRdb table lists in-frame clones only, not all of them. The profile shows 40,000 to 45,000 clones, approximately 83% of them singletons. The antigens for these receptors are not known. The sequencing here drew on PBMCs, taken from a glioma patient whose treatment included an IDH1 peptide vaccine. The origin of the receptors is a woman in her forties or fifties with glioma.

The rearrangement links TRBV2 to TRBJ2-1; no firm D call. The V gene lost 4 bases and the J gene lost 10 bases, with 11 bases spanning the gap. The CDR3 is made up of 12 amino acids. The germline V gene has CDR1 SNHLY and CDR2 FYNNEI. CDR3 DNA sequence: TGTGCCAGCAGTGGCCCCGTTGGGGAGCAGTTCTTC. Its protein product is CASSGPVGEQFF.

The count of this clone is one. The chain is built from TRBV6-5 and TRBJ1-3; D possibly corresponds to TRBD1 (5 bases). Germline V CDR1 and CDR2: MNHEY, SVGAGI. This CDR3 is 15 amino acids long. V lost 5 bases and J 0 bases, leaving 11 bases between the germline ends. CDR3 loop: CASSRQLSSGNTIYF. The CDR3 DNA is TGTGCCAGCAGTAGACAGCTCTCCTCTGGAAACACCATATATTTT.

The J gene is TRBJ1-1, the V gene TRBV7-9; no definite D call. This CDR3 has 14 residues. V was trimmed by 1 base and J by 4 bases, leaving 10 bases between them. CDR1 and CDR2 from the germline V gene are SEHNR and FQNEAQ (reference sequence). This chain's CDR3 is CASSLGQAGTEAFF. The CDR3 region has the DNA TGTGCCAGCAGCTTAGGTCAGGCTGGCACTGAAGCTTTCTTT.

This clone was observed a few times. The chain joins TRBV18 to TRBJ2-1; possibly TRBD1 for D (5 bases). V lost 1 base and J 5 bases, leaving 12 bases between the germline ends. This CDR3 has 15 residues. In germline, CDR1 is KGHSH, CDR2 LQKENI. For the CDR3, the DNA is TGTGCCAGCTCACCACAGGGGATCGTCAACAATGAGCAGTTCTTC. Protein sequence: CASSPQGIVNNEQFF. The full variable domain, in which reference TRBV18 and TRBJ2-1 provide the parts outside the CDR3, is NAGVMQNPRHLVRRRGQEARLRCSPMKGHSHVYWYRQLPEEGLKFMVYLQKENIIDESGMPKERFSAEFPKEGPSILRIQQVVRGDSAAYFCASSPQGIVNNEQFFGPGTRLTVL.

V and J are TRBV2 and TRBJ2-2; 7 bases fit TRBD1. This CDR3 comprises 16 residues. Germline trimming cut 8 bases from V and 8 bases from J; bases unmatched to any gene: 17. CDR1 SNHLY and CDR2 FYNNEI come from the germline V gene. The CDR3 DNA reads as TGTGCCAGCTCTCGACCCCAGACAGGGATTGAAGGGGAGCTGTTTTTT. Translated: CASSRPQTGIEGELFF.

The chain recombines TRBV7-8 with TRBJ1-2; D gene unclear. Trimming took 3 bases from V and 0 from J, leaving 8 bases between them. The CDR3 is made up of 14 amino acids. The germline CDR1 and CDR2 sequences are SGHVS and FQNEAQ. The DNA of the CDR3 is TGTGCCAGCAGCTTCACGGATTCTAACTATGGCTACACCTTC. Encoded protein: CASSFTDSNYGYTF.

The sample holds a few counts of this clone. This chain links TRBV18 with TRBJ1-1, with 8 bases lining up with TRBD1. Per germline, CDR1 KGHSH and CDR2 LQKENI. The CDR3 covers 15 residues. Trimming removed 1 base from V and 3 bases from J; junction bases left unmatched: 4. For the CDR3, the DNA is TGTGCCAGCTCACCACGGACAGGGATCGACACTGAAGCTTTCTTT. Residues: CASSPRTGIDTEAFF.

In its sample, this clone was seen a few times. J is TRBJ1-4 and V is TRBV27; 9 bases are shared with TRBD1. This CDR3 contains 14 residues. The germline V gene has CDR1 MNHEY and CDR2 SMNVEV (reference sequence). V was clipped by 6 bases and J by 5 bases; unmatched bases: 4. The CDR3 loop reads CASRSTGGNEKLFF. DNA for the CDR3: TGTGCCAGCAGGTCGACAGGGGGGAATGAAAAACTGTTTTTT.

The V gene is TRBV4-2, the J gene TRBJ1-1; D unresolved. V lost 0 bases, J lost 0 bases, and 8 bases lay in between. The CDR3 extends over 15 amino acids. Germline values: CDR1 LGHNA, CDR2 YNFKEQ. Here the CDR3 reads CASSQDPGMNTEAFF. The CDR3 DNA follows: TGTGCCAGCAGCCAAGATCCGGGGATGAACACTGAAGCTTTCTTT.

This clone has more than one count but fewer than ten. The chain couples TRBV6-5 to TRBJ1-2; TRBD1 matches 10 bases. The CDR3 sequence is 14 residues long. V shed 6 bases, J shed 7 bases, and the junction held 8 bases outside the gene matches. Germline V gives CDR1 MNHEY, CDR2 SVGAGI. CDR3: CASRSTRTGGGYTF. As DNA, the CDR3 is TGTGCCAGCAGAAGTACCCGGACAGGGGGTGGCTACACCTTC.

DNA for the CDR3: TGTGCCAGCAAGGGACGGGGGAGATACGAGCAGTACTTC. Translation: CASKGRGRYEQYF. The chain links TRBV6-5 to TRBJ2-7; D is possibly TRBD2 (6 bases). Germline V CDR1 and CDR2: MNHEY, SVGAGI. Trimming removed 7 bases from V and 4 bases from J, with 14 bases in between. The CDR3 is 13 amino acids.

The chain joins TRBV5-1 to TRBJ1-1; tentatively, D is TRBD1 (6 bases). CDR3 length equals 13 residues. Per germline, CDR1 SGHRS and CDR2 YFSETQ. V shed 4 bases and J shed 7 bases, with 14 bases lying between them. In DNA, the CDR3 is TGCGCCAGCAGCCCGGGGACATCGGGTGAAGCTTTCTTT. This gives the protein CASSPGTSGEAFF.